This T cell receptor (beta chain) was identified during a study of blood T cell repertoires in COVID-19 (dated by TCRdb to 2020 to 2021). Regarding the complete study: Samples from collaborators originated in the United States, Italy and Spain and spanned both the acute and convalescent phases of COVID-19. The repertoires were made available in a free public database intended to serve as a resource for research on the immune response to SARS-CoV-2. The samples were drawn from the first 160 participants of the ongoing ImmuneRACE study and from 950 to 1,500 subjects provided by 6 global collaborators. Subjects who had been exposed to COVID-19, were actively infected with it, or had recovered from it provided the deeply sampled blood TCRbeta repertoires that made up the dataset. Where available, HLA class I and class II types were taken from metadata supplied by the sample provider and were not determined by assay-based typing. A de-identified subject ID, COVID-19 status, age in years and sex were almost always included in the sample metadata. The material from the prospective study consisted of cDNA or gDNA derived from T cells, B-cell-depleted T cells, or PBMCs.

The full study reports these points: Clinical and demographic metadata were provided uncurated, with the amount varying by source and participant.

Only one count was recorded for this clone. There is no known antigen for this receptor. Base-call qualities are not available, and no considerably larger clone is one nucleotide away. V is cut by 5 bases and J by 0 bases, and the space between the germline ends is 14 bases. According to the germline V gene (reference sequence), CDR1 reads SEHNR and CDR2 reads FQNEAQ. From its cysteine to its phenylalanine, the CDR3 spans 15 amino acids. The read is trimmed to its CDR3 DNA, 45 bases read in frame from base 1. Collaborating institutions collected whole blood in K2EDTA tubes following their own protocols. Collaborator samples were shipped for TCRbeta analysis as frozen whole blood, isolated PBMCs, or DNA extracted from either sample type. TCRbeta CDR3 regions were amplified from genomic DNA by means of the immunoSEQ Assay, a bias-controlled multiplex PCR. The study's processing was this. Within the assay, amplification of reference gene primers was used to estimate how many nucleated cells each sample contained. Sequence reads were collapsed and filtered to measure the absolute abundance of every unique TCRbeta CDR3 rearrangement. Productive Simpson clonality was computed per sample as the square root of Simpson's diversity index over productive rearrangements. TCRdb provides this immuneACCESS table in a form limited to in-frame rearrangements. Some clones are lacking; in checked studies, under half of them reflect an unresolved V gene, and why the rest are absent is not known. V, J and clone size derive from that table, while D and trimming were established from the DNA sequence. The sample yields 160,000 or so clones; roughly 90% were counted once. Roughly 3.1% of the sample lies in the top ten.

The chain was built from TRBV7-9 and TRBJ2-7, with a tentative D gene TRBD1 over 5 matching bases. The sequenced sample was peripheral blood. This TCR derives from a man between 60 and 75 years old with acute or convalescent COVID-19. The DNA sequence is TGTGCCAGCAGCCAAGGTGGACAACTCTCCTACGAGCAGTACTTC. Translated, it reads CASSQGGQLSYEQYF.